These 25 T cell receptor beta chains were all obtained from the same sample, sequenced in a study of blood T cell repertoires in COVID-19. Libraries were prepared by immunoSEQ multiplex PCR; TCRdb keeps only in-frame clonotypes and omits some of them. This sample has around 290,000 clones, with around 89% found just once. Sample: peripheral blood. Receptors originate from a man aged 40-55 years with acute or convalescent COVID-19.

The chain carries TRBV5-6 and TRBJ2-7, with a tentative D call TRBD1 (5 bases). Germline assignment: CDR1 SGHDT and CDR2 YYEEEE. Trimming took 1 base from V and 1 from J, leaving 12 bases between them. CDR3 length equals 15 residues. CDR3 in amino acids: CASSLMQGASYEQYF. CDR3 bases: TGTGCCAGCAGCTTGATGCAGGGCGCTTCCTACGAGCAGTACTTC.

The CDR3 loop is CASSPWTGGDSGANVLTF. Written as DNA, the CDR3 is TGCGCCAGCAGCCCATGGACAGGGGGAGACTCTGGGGCCAACGTCCTGACTTTC. The chain recombines TRBV5-1 with TRBJ2-6; 10 bases map to TRBD1. The trim removed 4 bases at V and 0 bases at J, leaving 7 bases unmatched. The length of the CDR3 is 18 residues. Per the germline V gene, CDR1 is SGHRS and CDR2 is YFSETQ.

This chain uses TRBV10-3 with TRBJ1-2; the match to TRBD1 covers 7 bases. V lost 0 bases to trimming and J lost 1 base; unmatched junction nucleotides: 8. Looked up from germline, CDR1 is ENHRY and CDR2 is SYGVKD. This CDR3 has 17 residues. The CDR3 bases are TGTGCCATCAGTGAGTCTCCACAAGGACAGGTTAACTATGGCTACACCTTC. This encodes CAISESPQGQVNYGYTF.

The chain has TRBV5-6 and TRBJ1-2; D possibly corresponds to TRBD1 (5 bases). The CDR3 runs to 16 residues. The germline V gene encodes CDR1 SGHDT and CDR2 YYEEEE. Trimming cost V 5 bases and J 1 base, with 18 bases left between them. The CDR3 coding sequence is TGTGCCAGCAGTAAAGATGGGAGGGGATTTAACTATGGCTACACCTTC. As protein: CASSKDGRGFNYGYTF.

The genes are TRBV6-6 and TRBJ1-1; 8 nucleotides match TRBD1. V was pared by 6 bases and J by 2 bases, with 8 bases of the junction left unmatched. This CDR3 has 15 residues. CDR1 and CDR2 (germline): MNHNY, SVGAGI (reference sequence). The CDR3 DNA is TGTGCCAGCAGCGCCACAGGGGGAATAAACACTGAAGCTTTCTTT. Its translation is CASSATGGINTEAFF.

This clone showed up just once. The rearrangement links TRBV2 to TRBJ1-1; D is uncertain. Deletions cut 8 bases from V and 2 bases from J, with 12 bases between. Looked up from germline, CDR1 is SNHLY and CDR2 is FYNNEI. The CDR3 loop spans 13 amino acids. CDR3 nucleotide sequence: TGTGCCAGCGAGACATTTCGAAACACTGAAGCTTTCTTT. It translates to CASETFRNTEAFF.

V usage is TRBV10-2 and J usage is TRBJ1-1; D ambiguous. CDR3 length: 12 amino acids. With 2 bases removed from V and 9 bases from J, the gap between germline ends came to 10 bases. Germline CDR1 reads WSHSY; CDR2 reads SAAADI. The CDR3 DNA follows: TGCGCCAGCAGTGAGCTAGTAGGCAAAGCTTTCTTT. This encodes CASSELVGKAFF.

This chain joins TRBV5-1 and TRBJ1-2; D is unclear. The V gene lost 0 bases and the J gene lost 7 bases, with 10 bases spanning the gap. Germline V gene data show CDR1 as SGHRS and CDR2 as YFSETQ. This CDR3 is built from 13 residues. The chain's CDR3 is CASSLASGIGYTF. CDR3 DNA: TGCGCCAGCAGCTTGGCTTCCGGGATTGGCTACACCTTC.

This chain connects TRBV5-1 to TRBJ1-1; D ambiguous. CDR1 is SGHRS and CDR2 is YFSETQ in the germline V gene. The CDR3 contains 15 residues. V lost 0 bases and J 1 base, leaving 10 bases between the germline ends. The CDR3 DNA is TGCGCCAGCAGCTTGGTATTACAGCCGAACACTGAAGCTTTCTTT. Translated: CASSLVLQPNTEAFF.

J is TRBJ2-7 and V is TRBV7-9, with 7 bases fitting TRBD1. Germline V gene sequence: CDR1 SEHNR, CDR2 FQNEAQ (reference sequence). The CDR3 spans 13 residues. Trimming at V came to 3 bases and at J to 6 bases, leaving 5 bases not matched to a gene. CDR3 sequence: CASSFTGVAEQYF. The DNA of the CDR3 is TGTGCCAGCAGCTTTACAGGGGTGGCCGAGCAGTACTTC.

The chain has TRBV24-1 and TRBJ1-2, with TRBD1 matching 7 bases. This CDR3 contains 15 residues. V was clipped by 4 bases and J by 6 bases; unmatched bases: 10. Germline V lookup: CDR1 KGHDR, CDR2 SFDVKD. In DNA, the CDR3 is TGTGCCACCAGTGACCCAAGACAGGGCATGAATGGCTACACCTTC. Its translation is CATSDPRQGMNGYTF.

The V gene is TRBV19, the J gene TRBJ1-1, with D perhaps TRBD1 (6 bases). V was clipped by 2 bases and J by 1 base, with 8 bases between them. This CDR3 spans 14 amino acids. Per the germline V gene, CDR1 is LNHDA and CDR2 is SQIVND (reference sequence). The CDR3 DNA follows: TGTGCCAGTAGTATATACAGGGCGAACACTGAAGCTTTCTTT. It translates to CASSIYRANTEAFF.

CDR3 sequence (DNA): TGTGCCAGTAGTATCGGGGACAGGGTTATTGGCAATGAGCAGTTCTTC. Its translation: CASSIGDRVIGNEQFF. The genes are TRBV19 and TRBJ2-1, with 9 bases lining up with TRBD1. Germline values: CDR1 LNHDA, CDR2 SQIVND (reference sequence). J was trimmed by 6 bases and V by 3 bases; bases with no gene match: 9. The CDR3 is made up of 16 amino acids.

V is TRBV27 and J is TRBJ1-1; a weak D match, TRBD1 (5 bases). Germline-derived CDR1 and CDR2 are MNHEY and SMNVEV (reference sequence). CDR3 size: 15 residues. V lost 3 bases, J lost 4 bases, and 15 bases lay in between. The CDR3 region is CASSFGGVGGTEAFF. The DNA for the CDR3 is TGTGCCAGCAGTTTTGGGGGGGTTGGGGGCACTGAAGCTTTCTTT.

The chain carries TRBV2 and TRBJ2-5; 8 bases map to TRBD2. The CDR3 sequence is 14 residues long. J lost 4 bases, V lost 4 bases, and 5 bases had no gene match. Germline lookup yields CDR1 SNHLY and CDR2 FYNNEI. The CDR3 DNA reads as TGTGCCAGCAGTGCCTCGGGGGGGCCAGAGACCCAGTACTTC. Its protein product is CASSASGGPETQYF. The full variable domain, completed using reference TRBV2 and TRBJ2-5, is EPEVTQTPSHQVTQMGQEVILRCVPISNHLYFYWYRQILGQKVEFLVSFYNNEISEKSEIFDDQFSVERPDGSNFTLKIRSTKLEDSAMYFCASSASGGPETQYFGPGTRLLVL.

This chain uses TRBV2 with TRBJ1-3, with a possible D match to TRBD1 (5 bases). The length of the CDR3 is 17 residues. V lost 2 bases, J lost 0 bases, and 14 bases lay in between. Germline V gene sequence: CDR1 SNHLY, CDR2 FYNNEI. The CDR3 sequence is CASSENLKGASGNTIYF. The DNA of the CDR3 is TGTGCCAGCAGTGAAAACCTCAAAGGGGCCTCTGGAAACACCATATATTTT. Full variable domain (rest looked up from reference TRBV2 and TRBJ1-3): EPEVTQTPSHQVTQMGQEVILRCVPISNHLYFYWYRQILGQKVEFLVSFYNNEISEKSEIFDDQFSVERPDGSNFTLKIRSTKLEDSAMYFCASSENLKGASGNTIYFGEGSWLTVV.

The rearrangement links TRBV19 to TRBJ2-7, with a tentative D call TRBD1 (6 bases). V was clipped by 8 bases and J by 6 bases, with 20 bases between them. CDR1 and CDR2 from the germline V gene are LNHDA and SQIVND (reference sequence). CDR3 size: 14 residues. The CDR3 is CASSSGTRAFEQYF. As DNA, the CDR3 is TGTGCCAGTTCGTCCGGGACAAGGGCCTTCGAGCAGTACTTC.

The chain joins TRBV3-1 (or the pseudogene TRBV3-2) to TRBJ1-1; D is unresolved. This CDR3 is built from 15 residues. Germline CDR1 is LGHDT and CDR2 is YNNKEL (reference sequence). Trimming took off 1 base at V and 2 bases at J, with 11 bases between the two ends. This chain's CDR3 is CASSQGGRENTEAFF. The CDR3 region has the DNA TGTGCCAGCAGCCAAGGAGGACGGGAAAACACTGAAGCTTTCTTT.

V and J are TRBV13 and TRBJ1-1, with a weak D call TRBD1 (6 bases). This CDR3 has 15 amino acids. Germline V gene lookup returns CDR1 PRHDT and CDR2 FYEKMQ (reference sequence). Trimming stripped 0 bases from V and 4 bases from J, with 12 bases between. For the CDR3, the DNA is TGTGCCAGCAGCTTAGGGACAGGTCTTACCACTGAAGCTTTCTTT. Its translation: CASSLGTGLTTEAFF. The entire variable domain, with the rest obtained from reference TRBV13 and TRBJ1-1, is as follows: AAGVIQSPRHLIKEKRETATLKCYPIPRHDTVYWYQQGPGQDPQFLISFYEKMQSDKGSIPDRFSAQQFSDYHSELNMSSLELGDSALYFCASSLGTGLTTEAFFGQGTRLTVV.

This chain joins TRBV12-3 or TRBV12-4 and TRBJ1-1, with D perhaps TRBD1 (5 bases). Deletions cut 6 bases from V and 5 bases from J, with 13 bases between. CDR3 length equals 13 residues. CDR3 loop: CASRQGRWTEAFF. CDR3 DNA: TGTGCCAGCAGGCAGGGTAGGTGGACTGAAGCTTTCTTT.

V is TRBV5-8 and J is TRBJ2-1; 13 positions match TRBD2. Looked up from germline, CDR1 is SGHTS and CDR2 is YDEGEE. J lost 10 bases, V lost 4 bases, and 8 bases had no gene match. The CDR3 spans 15 residues. For the CDR3, the DNA is TGTGCCAGCAGCCACGGACTAGCGGGGGCCGAAGAGCAGTTCTTC. Translation: CASSHGLAGAEEQFF.

CDR3 DNA: TGCAGCGTTGAAGTACAGGGAAACATTCAGTACTTC. It is translated as CSVEVQGNIQYF. The V and J genes are TRBV29-1 and TRBJ2-4, with D possibly matching TRBD1 (6 bases). The CDR3 contains 12 residues. CDR1 is SQVTM and CDR2 is ANQGSEA in the germline V gene. Trimming removed 1 base from V and 6 bases from J, with 7 bases in between.

The V and J genes are TRBV10-2 and TRBJ1-1; TRBD1 is a possible D gene (5 bases). CDR1 is WSHSY, CDR2 SAAADI, per germline. V was clipped by 0 bases and J by 8 bases, with 13 bases between them. This CDR3 contains 14 residues. CDR3 coding DNA: TGCGCCAGCAGTGAGTCCGCCACCGGGGGGGAAGCTTTCTTT. This sequence encodes CASSESATGGEAFF.

The V gene is TRBV19, the J gene TRBJ1-1; a possible D gene is TRBD1 (5 bases). The CDR3 contains 16 residues. Germline V lookup: CDR1 LNHDA, CDR2 SQIVND (reference sequence). The V and J ends lost 4 bases and 6 bases respectively, with 21 bases between them. CDR3 coding DNA: TGTGCCAGTAGTAGAGGTGACGGGAGGAGGGACCCTGAAGCTTTCTTT. Protein product: CASSRGDGRRDPEAFF.

The chain is built from TRBV6-5 and TRBJ2-1; 12 bases are shared with TRBD2. The CDR3 runs to 14 residues. Germline V lookup: CDR1 MNHEY, CDR2 SVGAGI. Germline trimming cut 11 bases from V and 7 bases from J; bases unmatched to any gene: 9. CDR3 DNA: TGTGCCTCACGGTCGGGACTAGCGGGTAATGAGCAGTTCTTC. It translates to CASRSGLAGNEQFF.